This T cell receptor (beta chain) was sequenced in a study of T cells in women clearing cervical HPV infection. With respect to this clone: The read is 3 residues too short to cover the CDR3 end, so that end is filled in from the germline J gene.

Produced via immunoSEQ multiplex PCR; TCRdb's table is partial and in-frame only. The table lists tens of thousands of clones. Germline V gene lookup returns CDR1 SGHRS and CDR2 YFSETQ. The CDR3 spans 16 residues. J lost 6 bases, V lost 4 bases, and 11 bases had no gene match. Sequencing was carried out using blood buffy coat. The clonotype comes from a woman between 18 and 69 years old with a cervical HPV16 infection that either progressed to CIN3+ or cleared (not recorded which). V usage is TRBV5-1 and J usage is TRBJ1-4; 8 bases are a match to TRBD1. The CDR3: CASSRSFGQGDEKLFF. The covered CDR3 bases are TGCGCCAGCAGCCGATCTTTCGGACAGGGTGATGAAAAA.